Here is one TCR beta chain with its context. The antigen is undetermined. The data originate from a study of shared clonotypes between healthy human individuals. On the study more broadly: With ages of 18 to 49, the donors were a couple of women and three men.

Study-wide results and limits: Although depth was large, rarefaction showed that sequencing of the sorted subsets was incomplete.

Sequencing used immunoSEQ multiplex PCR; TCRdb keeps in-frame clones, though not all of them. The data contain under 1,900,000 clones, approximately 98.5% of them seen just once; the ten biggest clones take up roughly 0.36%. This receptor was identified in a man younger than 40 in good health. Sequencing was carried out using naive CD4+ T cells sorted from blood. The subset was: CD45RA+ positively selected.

The CDR3 DNA reads as TGCGCCAGCAGCCTACAGGGGCCGGGTGAGCAGTTCTTC. It codes for CASSLQGPGEQFF. The chain recombines TRBV5-1 with TRBJ2-1; 7 bases map to TRBD1. Germline CDR1 SGHRS, CDR2 YFSETQ. J gave up 9 bases and V 4 bases, and 7 bases lay outside the gene matches. This CDR3 comprises 13 residues. The variable domain in full, completed from reference TRBV5-1 and TRBJ2-1, reads KAGVTQTPRYLIKTRGQQVTLSCSPISGHRSVSWYQQTPGQGLQFLFEYFSETQRNKGNFPGRFSGRQFSNSRSEMNVSTLELGDSALYLCASSLQGPGEQFFGPGTRLTVL.